The 24 T cell receptor beta chains below come from one sample, sequenced in a study of blood T cell repertoires in COVID-19. TCRdb keeps only in-frame clones here, not all; method: immunoSEQ multiplex PCR. The table lists 200,000 to 250,000 clones, about nine tenths of them singletons. Sequencing input: peripheral blood. Source of these receptors: a man aged 25 to 45 who had recovered from COVID-19.

In this sample, this clone turned up a few times. The J gene is TRBJ1-6, the V gene TRBV6-6; D call uncertain. Germline CDR1 is MNHNY and CDR2 is SVGAGI (reference sequence). The CDR3 contains 15 residues. V was shortened by 0 bases and J by 6 bases, with 9 bases between the two germline ends. The CDR3 DNA reads as TGTGCCAGCAGTTACTCATCGGGGTCTAATTCACCCCTCCACTTT. Its translation: CASSYSSGSNSPLHF.

J is TRBJ2-3 and V is TRBV24-1, with 7 positions matching TRBD1. After removal of 8 bases from V and 6 bases from J, the junction contained 10 bases not matched to a gene. Germline loops: CDR1 KGHDR, CDR2 SFDVKD. CDR3 size: 14 residues. In DNA, the CDR3 is TGTGCCACCACCGGGACAGCGTTTGGGGATACGCAGTATTTT. Residues: CATTGTAFGDTQYF.

J is TRBJ1-1 and V is TRBV11-2; 7 bases agree with TRBD1. The CDR3 loop spans 14 amino acids. CDR1 and CDR2 from the germline V gene are SGHAT and FQNNGV. The V segment lost 5 bases and the J segment 2 bases; nucleotides outside the gene matches: 5. CDR3 protein: CASSPTGANTEAFF. The DNA of the CDR3 is TGTGCCAGCAGCCCAACAGGGGCTAACACTGAAGCTTTCTTT.

CDR3 sequence: CASSVEQGAGAEAFF. CDR3 DNA: TGTGCCAGCAGTGTAGAACAGGGGGCTGGGGCTGAAGCTTTCTTT. This chain joins TRBV6-4 and TRBJ1-1; 9 positions match TRBD1. Per the germline V gene, CDR1 is MRHNA and CDR2 is SNTAGT. The trim removed 4 bases at V and 6 bases at J, leaving 9 bases unmatched. The CDR3 covers 15 residues.

This clone showed up just a few times. CDR3 in amino acids: CASYRGAGNEKLFF. The CDR3 DNA follows: TGTGCCAGCTACAGGGGGGCCGGTAATGAAAAACTGTTTTTT. The chain links TRBV7-9 to TRBJ1-4, with 8 bases matching TRBD1. CDR1 and CDR2 from the germline V gene are SEHNR and FQNEAQ (reference sequence). After removal of 8 bases from V and 4 bases from J, the junction contained 6 bases not matched to a gene. The CDR3 has 14 amino acids.

This clone was counted only a few times. The chain joins TRBV19 to TRBJ2-7; possible D gene TRBD1, 5 bases. This CDR3 has 14 amino acids. The germline V gene encodes CDR1 LNHDA and CDR2 SQIVND (reference sequence). The germline V and J ends were trimmed by 9 bases and 5 bases, with 20 bases remaining between them. The CDR3 DNA follows: TGTGCCAGAGGGGCGGACCTTTCTCGCGACGAGCAGTACTTC. The encoded protein is CARGADLSRDEQYF.

The chain combines TRBV18 with TRBJ1-1; D not certain. The CDR3 contains 14 residues. The V end was cut by 4 bases, the J end by 1 base, with 10 bases between. CDR1 and CDR2 from the germline V gene are KGHSH and LQKENI. The CDR3 sequence: CASSLGSRNTEAFF. CDR3 nucleotides: TGTGCCAGCTCACTAGGGAGCCGGAACACTGAAGCTTTCTTT.

The chain combines TRBV5-4 with TRBJ1-3, with TRBD1 matching over 7 bases. The CDR3 runs to 20 residues. Per germline, CDR1 SGHNT and CDR2 YYREEE (reference sequence). Losses at the gene ends were 6 bases for V and 0 bases for J; bases not matched to a gene: 21. The CDR3 DNA is TGTGCCAGCAAGGGGTATATTGTAGCCGGACAGGCCTCCTCTGGAAACACCATATATTTT. As protein: CASKGYIVAGQASSGNTIYF. The complete variable domain, with remaining parts taken from reference TRBV5-4 and TRBJ1-3, reads ETGVTQSPTHLIKTRGQQVTLRCSSQSGHNTVSWYQQALGQGPQFIFQYYREEENGRGNFPPRFSGLQFPNYSSELNVNALELDDSALYLCASKGYIVAGQASSGNTIYFGEGSWLTVV.

The gene calls are TRBV6-5 and TRBJ1-5, with D hard to call. V was pared by 2 bases and J by 4 bases, with 15 bases between. In germline, CDR1 is MNHEY, CDR2 SVGAGI. The CDR3 runs 16 residues. CDR3 coding DNA: TGTGCCAGCAGTTACCCCAGTCAGCCGGGGAATCAGCCCCAGCATTTT. Encoded protein: CASSYPSQPGNQPQHF.

There are a few counts of this clone. This chain connects TRBV28 to TRBJ1-4; D call uncertain. CDR1 and CDR2 from the germline V gene are MDHEN and SYDVKM. This CDR3 has 12 residues. Trimming shortened V by 6 bases and J by 2 bases, and 4 bases separated the two germline ends. CDR3 in DNA: TGTGCCAGCAGGGAGACTAATGAAAAACTGTTTTTT. Translated, it gives CASRETNEKLFF.

This clone appeared once. The chain combines TRBV19 with TRBJ2-3, with TRBD2 matching 14 bases. The junction had 5 bases not matched to a gene; V was cut back by 1 base and J by 5 bases. The CDR3 is 17 amino acids. Germline lookup yields CDR1 LNHDA and CDR2 SQIVND (reference sequence). The CDR3 nucleotides are TGTGCCAGTAGTATAGGAGTCGGACTAGCGGGGGGAGATACGCAGTATTTT. Translating gives CASSIGVGLAGGDTQYF. Looking up the rest from reference TRBV19 and TRBJ2-3 gives the full variable domain: DGGITQSPKYLFRKEGQNVTLSCEQNLNHDAMYWYRQDPGQGLRLIYYSQIVNDFQKGDIAEGYSVSREKKESFPLTVTSAQKNPTAFYLCASSIGVGLAGGDTQYFGPGTRLTVL.

The chain uses TRBV9 and TRBJ2-2; TRBD1 agrees at 9 bases. In germline, CDR1 is SGDLS, CDR2 YYNGEE. The CDR3 is made up of 16 amino acids. Trimming took 3 bases from V and 5 from J; bases not matched to a gene: 8. The CDR3 coding sequence is TGTGCCAGCAGCGCGACAGGGGGGGCTAATACCGGGGAGCTGTTTTTT. Translating it yields CASSATGGANTGELFF.

This clone has just a few counts. Other DNA sequences in the sample encode the same CDR3. V and J are TRBV6-5 and TRBJ1-2; TRBD1 matches 7 bases. Germline values: CDR1 MNHEY, CDR2 SVGAGI. J was trimmed by 4 bases and V by 2 bases; bases with no gene match: 1. This CDR3 has 13 residues. CDR3 nucleotides: TGTGCCAGCAGTTACCGGGACAGCTATGGCTACACCTTC. It yields the protein CASSYRDSYGYTF.

This chain uses TRBV10-1 with TRBJ2-1; 9 positions match TRBD1. The CDR3 spans 13 residues. V lost 7 bases to trimming and J lost 9 bases; unmatched junction nucleotides: 7. CDR1 is WNHNN and CDR2 is SYGVQD in the germline V gene (reference sequence). The CDR3 loop reads CASTSDRGGEQFF. The DNA for the CDR3 is TGCGCCAGCACTTCGGACAGGGGAGGTGAGCAGTTCTTC.

The V gene is TRBV6-6, the J gene TRBJ1-2, with TRBD1 as a possible D gene (6 bases). CDR1 and CDR2 (germline): MNHNY, SVGAGI (reference sequence). CDR3 length: 14 residues. The V gene lost 5 bases and the J gene lost 3 bases, with 13 bases spanning the gap. In DNA form, the CDR3 reads TGTGCCAGCAGTACGGACAGAGTTTACTATGGCTACACCTTC. This gives the protein CASSTDRVYYGYTF.

This chain connects TRBV15 to TRBJ1-2; the D is unclear. Germline V gene data show CDR1 as LNHNV and CDR2 as YYDKDF (reference sequence). The CDR3 is 15 residues long. The V end lost 0 bases, the J end lost 2 bases, and 10 bases lay between the germline ends. The CDR3 is CATSRDPTENYGYTF. The DNA of the CDR3 is TGTGCCACCAGCAGAGACCCAACAGAGAACTATGGCTACACCTTC.

This chain links TRBV6-5 with TRBJ1-2; 7 bases map to TRBD1. V lost 2 bases, J lost 6 bases, and 3 bases stayed unmatched. The CDR3 runs 13 residues. Germline V CDR1 and CDR2: MNHEY, SVGAGI. DNA for the CDR3: TGTGCCAGCAGTTACGGGCAGGGGGATGGCTACACCTTC. As protein: CASSYGQGDGYTF.

This chain uses TRBV5-8 with TRBJ2-6; 9 bases map to TRBD1. The CDR3 loop spans 16 amino acids. The germline V gene has CDR1 SGHTS and CDR2 YDEGEE. The trim removed 4 bases at V and 0 bases at J, leaving 2 bases unmatched. The CDR3 spells CASSRDRASGANVLTF. The DNA of the CDR3 is TGTGCCAGCAGCCGGGACAGGGCCTCTGGGGCCAACGTCCTGACTTTC.

The chain couples TRBV27 to TRBJ1-4; D not certain. Trimming left V 6 bases short and J 8 bases short, with 16 bases between. The CDR3 consists of 14 residues. Germline CDR1 MNHEY, CDR2 SMNVEV (reference sequence). The CDR3 reads CASRQQGLREKLFF. DNA for the CDR3: TGTGCCAGCAGACAACAAGGTCTGAGGGAAAAACTGTTTTTT. Variable domain in full (rest from reference TRBV27 and TRBJ1-4): EAQVTQNPRYLITVTGKKLTVTCSQNMNHEYMSWYRQDPGLGLRQIYYSMNVEVTDKGDVPEGYKVSRKEKRNFPLILESPSPNQTSLYFCASRQQGLREKLFFGSGTQLSVL.

The J gene is TRBJ2-7, the V gene TRBV3-1 (or the pseudogene TRBV3-2); 13 bases match TRBD2. This CDR3 spans 19 amino acids. The junction had 12 bases not matched to a gene; V was cut back by 4 bases and J by 0 bases. Germline lookup yields CDR1 LGHDT and CDR2 YNNKEL (reference sequence). DNA for the CDR3: TGTGCCAGCAGCCCCTCACGAGGACTAGCGGGGGCCAGCTCCTACGAGCAGTACTTC. Amino acids: CASSPSRGLAGASSYEQYF.

The CDR3 nucleotides are TGTGCCAGCAGTTGGGGACAGGGCGAACGCGAGCAGTACTTC. The encoded protein is CASSWGQGEREQYF. The chain joins TRBV6-5 to TRBJ2-7, with TRBD1 identical over 9 bases. This CDR3 has 14 amino acids. V dropped 4 bases and J dropped 6; count of bases not matched to a gene: 7. Germline loops: CDR1 MNHEY, CDR2 SVGAGI.

This chain links TRBV3-1 (or the pseudogene TRBV3-2) with TRBJ2-3, with D possibly matching TRBD1 (6 bases). The V end was cut by 4 bases, the J end by 5 bases, with 16 bases between. The CDR3 is 15 amino acids. Germline CDR1 reads LGHDT; CDR2 reads YNNKEL (reference sequence). The CDR3, as DNA: TGTGCCAGCAGCCCGCCTGGGCAGGGGCAAGATACGCAGTATTTT. Translating it yields CASSPPGQGQDTQYF.

The gene calls are TRBV2 and TRBJ1-2, with D tentatively TRBD1 (6 bases). Germline-derived CDR1 and CDR2 are SNHLY and FYNNEI. Between the trimmed V and J ends, which lost 0 bases and 4 bases, there was a span of 18 bases. This CDR3 contains 17 residues. Here the CDR3 DNA reads TGTGCCAGCAGTGAAGCGCGGGGGGCGGGAGCCGGCTATGGCTACACCTTC. Amino acids: CASSEARGAGAGYGYTF.

The chain is built from TRBV7-2 and TRBJ2-3, with 7 bases that match TRBD2. Germline-derived CDR1 and CDR2 are SGHTA and FQGNSA. The CDR3 has 15 amino acids. The J segment lost 1 base and the V segment lost 3 bases, leaving 4 bases of the junction unmatched. The CDR3 nucleotides read TGTGCCAGCAGCTTTACGGCGGGGGGCACAGATACGCAGTATTTT. Encoded protein: CASSFTAGGTDTQYF.